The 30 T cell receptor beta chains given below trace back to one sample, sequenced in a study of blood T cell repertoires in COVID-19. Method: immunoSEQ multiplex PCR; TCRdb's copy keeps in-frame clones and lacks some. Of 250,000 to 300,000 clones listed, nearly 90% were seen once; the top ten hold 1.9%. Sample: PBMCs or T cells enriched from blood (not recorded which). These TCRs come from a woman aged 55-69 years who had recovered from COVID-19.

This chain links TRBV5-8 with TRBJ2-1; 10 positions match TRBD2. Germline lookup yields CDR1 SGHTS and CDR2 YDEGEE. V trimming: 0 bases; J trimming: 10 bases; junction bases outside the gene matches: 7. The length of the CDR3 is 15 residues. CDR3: CASSLVLAGVGEQFF. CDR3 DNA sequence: TGTGCCAGCAGCTTGGTCCTAGCGGGAGTAGGCGAGCAGTTCTTC.

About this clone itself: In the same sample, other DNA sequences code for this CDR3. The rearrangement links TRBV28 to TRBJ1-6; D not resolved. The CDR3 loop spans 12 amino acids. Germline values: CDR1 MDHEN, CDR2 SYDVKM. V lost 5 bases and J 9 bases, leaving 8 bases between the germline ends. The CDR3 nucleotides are TGTGCCAGCAGTCTGCCGGGTTCACCCCTCCACTTT. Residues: CASSLPGSPLHF.

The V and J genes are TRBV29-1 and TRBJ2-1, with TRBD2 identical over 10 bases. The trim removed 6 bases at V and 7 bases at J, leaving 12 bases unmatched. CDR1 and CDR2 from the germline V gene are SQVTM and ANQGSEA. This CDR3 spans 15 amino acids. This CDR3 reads CSVGAGTSVSNEQFF. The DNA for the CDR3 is TGCAGCGTAGGAGCAGGGACTAGCGTTTCTAATGAGCAGTTCTTC.

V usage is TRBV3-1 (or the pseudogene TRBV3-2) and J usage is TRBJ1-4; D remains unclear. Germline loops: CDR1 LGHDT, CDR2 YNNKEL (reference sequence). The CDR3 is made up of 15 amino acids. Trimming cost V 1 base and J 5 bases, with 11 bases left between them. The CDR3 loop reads CASSQGAGINEKLFF. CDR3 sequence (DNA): TGTGCCAGCAGCCAAGGGGCGGGGATAAATGAAAAACTGTTTTTT.

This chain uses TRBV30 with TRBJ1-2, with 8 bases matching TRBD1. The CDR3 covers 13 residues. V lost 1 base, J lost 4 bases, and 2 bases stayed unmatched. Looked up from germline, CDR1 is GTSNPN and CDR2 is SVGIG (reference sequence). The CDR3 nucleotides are TGTGCCTGGAGTGGGACAGGGTTCTATGGCTACACCTTC. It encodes CAWSGTGFYGYTF.

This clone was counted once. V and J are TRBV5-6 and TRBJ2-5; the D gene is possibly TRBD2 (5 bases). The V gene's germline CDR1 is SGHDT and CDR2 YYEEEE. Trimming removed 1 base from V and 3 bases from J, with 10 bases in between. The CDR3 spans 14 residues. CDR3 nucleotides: TGTGCCAGCAGCTTGTGGACTGGGAAAGAGACCCAGTACTTC. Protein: CASSLWTGKETQYF. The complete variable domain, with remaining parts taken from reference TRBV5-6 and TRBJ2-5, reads DAGVTQSPTHLIKTRGQQVTLRCSPKSGHDTVSWYQQALGQGPQFIFQYYEEEERQRGNFPDRFSGHQFPNYSSELNVNALLLGDSALYLCASSLWTGKETQYFGPGTRLLVL.

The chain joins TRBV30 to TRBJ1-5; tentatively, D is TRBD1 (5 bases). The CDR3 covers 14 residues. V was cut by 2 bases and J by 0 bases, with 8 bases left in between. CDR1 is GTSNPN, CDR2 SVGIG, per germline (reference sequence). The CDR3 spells CAWSTGYSNQPQHF. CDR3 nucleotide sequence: TGTGCCTGGAGTACAGGATATAGCAATCAGCCCCAGCATTTT.

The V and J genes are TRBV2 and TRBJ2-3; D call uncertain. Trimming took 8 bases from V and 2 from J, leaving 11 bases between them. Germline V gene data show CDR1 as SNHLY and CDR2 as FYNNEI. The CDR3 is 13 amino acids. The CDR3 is CASLDNPTDTQYF. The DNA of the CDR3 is TGTGCCAGCCTTGACAATCCCACAGATACGCAGTATTTT.

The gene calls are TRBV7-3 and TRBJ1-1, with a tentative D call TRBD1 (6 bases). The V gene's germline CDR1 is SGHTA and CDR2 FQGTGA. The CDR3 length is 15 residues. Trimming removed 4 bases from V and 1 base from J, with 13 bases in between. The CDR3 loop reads CASSSTSGENTEAFF. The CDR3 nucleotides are TGTGCCAGCAGCTCAACGTCAGGGGAGAACACTGAAGCTTTCTTT.

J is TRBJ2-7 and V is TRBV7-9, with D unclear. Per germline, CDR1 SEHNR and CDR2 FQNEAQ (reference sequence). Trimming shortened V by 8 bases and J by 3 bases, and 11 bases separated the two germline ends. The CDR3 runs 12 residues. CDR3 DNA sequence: TGTGCCAGCCGTCAAGAGAGCTACGAGCAGTACTTC. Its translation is CASRQESYEQYF.

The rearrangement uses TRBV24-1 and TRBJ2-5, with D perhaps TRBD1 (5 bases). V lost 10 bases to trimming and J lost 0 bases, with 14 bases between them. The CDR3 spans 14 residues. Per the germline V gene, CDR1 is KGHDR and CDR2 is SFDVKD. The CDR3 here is CATGDSRDQETQYF. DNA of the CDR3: TGTGCCACAGGGGATTCCAGAGACCAAGAGACCCAGTACTTC.

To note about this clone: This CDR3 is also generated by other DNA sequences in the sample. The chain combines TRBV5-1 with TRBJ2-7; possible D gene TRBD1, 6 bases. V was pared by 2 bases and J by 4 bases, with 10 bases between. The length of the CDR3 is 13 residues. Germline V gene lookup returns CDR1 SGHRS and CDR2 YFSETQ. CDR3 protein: CASSLTGWYEQYF. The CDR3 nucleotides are TGCGCCAGCAGCTTAACAGGGTGGTACGAGCAGTACTTC.

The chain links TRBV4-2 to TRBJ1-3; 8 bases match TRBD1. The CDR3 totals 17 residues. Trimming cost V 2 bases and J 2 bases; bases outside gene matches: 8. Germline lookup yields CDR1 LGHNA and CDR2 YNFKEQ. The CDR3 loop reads CASSQTPKQGAGNTIYF. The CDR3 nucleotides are TGTGCCAGCAGCCAAACCCCAAAACAGGGGGCTGGAAACACCATATATTTT.

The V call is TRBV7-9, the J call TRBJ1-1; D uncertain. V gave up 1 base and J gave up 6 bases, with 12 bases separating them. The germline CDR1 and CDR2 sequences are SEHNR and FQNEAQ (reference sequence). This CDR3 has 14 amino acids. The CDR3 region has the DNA TGTGCCAGCAGCTTAGGTGCGGGCAACGCTGAAGCTTTCTTT. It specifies CASSLGAGNAEAFF.

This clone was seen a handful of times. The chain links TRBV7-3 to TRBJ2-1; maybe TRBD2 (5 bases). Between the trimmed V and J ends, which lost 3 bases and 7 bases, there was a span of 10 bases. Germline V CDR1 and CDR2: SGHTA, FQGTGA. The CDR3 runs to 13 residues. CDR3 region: CASSFQRENEQFF. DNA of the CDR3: TGTGCCAGCAGCTTCCAGAGGGAGAATGAGCAGTTCTTC.

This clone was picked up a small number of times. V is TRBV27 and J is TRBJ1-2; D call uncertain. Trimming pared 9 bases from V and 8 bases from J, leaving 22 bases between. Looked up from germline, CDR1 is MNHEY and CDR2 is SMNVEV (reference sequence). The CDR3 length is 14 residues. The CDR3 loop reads CASRQTGGIVGYTF. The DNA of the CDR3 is TGTGCCAGTCGCCAAACGGGAGGGATAGTCGGCTACACCTTC.

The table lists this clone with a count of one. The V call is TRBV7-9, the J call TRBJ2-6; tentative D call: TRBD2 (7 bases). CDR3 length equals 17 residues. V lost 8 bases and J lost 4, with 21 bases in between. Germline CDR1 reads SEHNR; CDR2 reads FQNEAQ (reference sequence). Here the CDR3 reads CASQPGAGALGANVLTF. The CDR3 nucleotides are TGTGCCAGCCAACCCGGGGCGGGGGCTCTCGGGGCCAACGTCCTGACTTTC.

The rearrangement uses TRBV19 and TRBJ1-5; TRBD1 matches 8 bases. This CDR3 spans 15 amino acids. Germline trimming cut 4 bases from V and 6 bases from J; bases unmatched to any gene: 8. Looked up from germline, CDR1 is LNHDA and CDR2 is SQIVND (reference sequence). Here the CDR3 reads CASSTMNRGSQPQHF. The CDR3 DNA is TGTGCCAGTAGTACTATGAACAGGGGGTCTCAGCCCCAGCATTTT.

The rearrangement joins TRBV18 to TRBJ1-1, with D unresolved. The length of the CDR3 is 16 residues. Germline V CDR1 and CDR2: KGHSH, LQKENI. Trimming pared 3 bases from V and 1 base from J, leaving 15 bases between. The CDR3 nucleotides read TGTGCCAGCTCACCCGGCCTCCTGCTAGCGAACACTGAAGCTTTCTTT. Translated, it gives CASSPGLLLANTEAFF.

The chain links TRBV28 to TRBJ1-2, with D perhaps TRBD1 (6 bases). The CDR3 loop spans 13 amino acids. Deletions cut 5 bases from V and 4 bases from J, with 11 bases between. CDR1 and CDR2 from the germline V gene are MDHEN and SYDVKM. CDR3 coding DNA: TGTGCCAGCAGTCGACAGGATCTCTATGGCTACACCTTC. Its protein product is CASSRQDLYGYTF.

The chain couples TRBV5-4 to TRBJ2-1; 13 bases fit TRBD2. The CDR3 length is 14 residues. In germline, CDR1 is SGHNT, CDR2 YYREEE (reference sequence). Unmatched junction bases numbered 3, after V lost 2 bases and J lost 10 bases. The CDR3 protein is CASSLGLAGAEQFF. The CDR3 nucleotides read TGTGCCAGCAGCTTAGGACTAGCGGGAGCCGAGCAGTTCTTC.

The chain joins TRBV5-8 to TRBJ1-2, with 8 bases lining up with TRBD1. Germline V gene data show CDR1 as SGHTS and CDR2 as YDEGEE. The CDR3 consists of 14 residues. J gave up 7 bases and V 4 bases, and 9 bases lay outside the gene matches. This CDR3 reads CASSDPGTGVGYTF. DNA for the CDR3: TGTGCCAGCAGCGACCCCGGGACAGGCGTTGGCTACACCTTC.

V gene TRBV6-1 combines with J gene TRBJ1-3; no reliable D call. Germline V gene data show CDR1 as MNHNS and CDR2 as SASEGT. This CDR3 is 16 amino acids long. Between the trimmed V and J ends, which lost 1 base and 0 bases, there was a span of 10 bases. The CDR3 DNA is TGTGCCAGCAGTGAAGGGAACAGCTTCTCTGGAAACACCATATATTTT. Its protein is CASSEGNSFSGNTIYF.

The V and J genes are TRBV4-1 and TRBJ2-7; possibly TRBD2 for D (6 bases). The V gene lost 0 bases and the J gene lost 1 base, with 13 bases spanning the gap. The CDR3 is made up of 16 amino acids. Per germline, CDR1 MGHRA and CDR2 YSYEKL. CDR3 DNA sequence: TGCGCCAGCAGCCAAGAAGGGCTAGCGCCGTCCTACGAGCAGTACTTC. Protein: CASSQEGLAPSYEQYF.

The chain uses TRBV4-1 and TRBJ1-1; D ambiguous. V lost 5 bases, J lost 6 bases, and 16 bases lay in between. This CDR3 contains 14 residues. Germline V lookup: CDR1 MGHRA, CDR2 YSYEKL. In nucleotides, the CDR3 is TGCGCCAGCAGCGCCCAACAGAACCTCGCTGAAGCTTTCTTT. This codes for CASSAQQNLAEAFF.

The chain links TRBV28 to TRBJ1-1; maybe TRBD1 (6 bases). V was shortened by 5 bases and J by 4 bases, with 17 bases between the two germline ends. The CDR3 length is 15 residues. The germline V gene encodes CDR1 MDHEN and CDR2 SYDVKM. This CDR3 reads CASSGTMGGATEAFF. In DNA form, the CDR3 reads TGTGCCAGCAGTGGCACTATGGGGGGGGCCACTGAAGCTTTCTTT.

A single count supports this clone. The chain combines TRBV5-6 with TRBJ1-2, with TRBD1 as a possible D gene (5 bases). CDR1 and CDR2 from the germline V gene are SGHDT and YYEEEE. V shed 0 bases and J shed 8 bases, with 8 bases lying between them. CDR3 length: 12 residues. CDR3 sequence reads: CASSLAGDGYTF. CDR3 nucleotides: TGTGCCAGCAGCTTGGCGGGGGACGGCTACACCTTC.

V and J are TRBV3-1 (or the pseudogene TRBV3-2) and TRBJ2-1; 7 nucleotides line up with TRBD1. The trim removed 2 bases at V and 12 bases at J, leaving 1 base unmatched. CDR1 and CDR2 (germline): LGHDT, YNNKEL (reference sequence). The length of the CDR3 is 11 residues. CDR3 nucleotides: TGTGCCAGCAGCCAATCAGGGGGGCAGTTCTTC. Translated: CASSQSGGQFF.

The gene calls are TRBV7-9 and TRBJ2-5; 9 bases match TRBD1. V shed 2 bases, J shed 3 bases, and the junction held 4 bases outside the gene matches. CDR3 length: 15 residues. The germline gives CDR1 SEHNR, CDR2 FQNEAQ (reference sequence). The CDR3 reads CASSLPRTGEETQYF. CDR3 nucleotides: TGTGCCAGCAGCTTACCCCGGACAGGGGAAGAGACCCAGTACTTC. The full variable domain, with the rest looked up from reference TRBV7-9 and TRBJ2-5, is DTGVSQNPRHKITKRGQNVTFRCDPISEHNRLYWYRQTLGQGPEFLTYFQNEAQLEKSRLLSDRFSAERPKGSFSTLEIQRTEQGDSAMYLCASSLPRTGEETQYFGPGTRLLVL.

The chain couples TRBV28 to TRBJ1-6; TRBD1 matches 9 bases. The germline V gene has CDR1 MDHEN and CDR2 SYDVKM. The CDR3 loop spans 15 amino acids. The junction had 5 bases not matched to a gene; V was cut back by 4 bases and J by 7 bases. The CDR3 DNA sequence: TGTGCCAGCAGTTCGGGACAGGGTGACAATTCACCCCTCCACTTT. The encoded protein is CASSSGQGDNSPLHF.